The present TCR beta chain was sequenced within a study of identifying expanded T cells in peripheral blood. As regards this clone: Its specificity is not known.

Profiled with immunoSEQ multiplex PCR; TCRdb holds only in-frame clones, not every one. The repertoire has 50,000 to 70,000 clones, 70% to 90% of them found once; the top ten carry under 5%. Healthy donors had no documented immune events, such as infections, while sampled. The study, taken as a whole, reports: Differentially abundant clones: around 1.2 between replicates, 16.4 at around 14 days, approximately 18 at four. Clone count variance between roughly 2-week samples rose with total template count.

Trimming took 4 bases from V and 2 from J, leaving 12 bases between them. The CDR3 is 15 residues long. The V gene's germline CDR1 is SNHLY and CDR2 FYNNEI. Sequenced input: blood. The sequence was obtained from a person between 18 and 69 years old in good health. The chain couples TRBV2 to TRBJ1-3; D call uncertain. In DNA form, the CDR3 reads TGTGCCAGCAGTGCCGATCTAGCCCCTGGAAACACCATATATTTT. It encodes CASSADLAPGNTIYF. Looking up the rest from reference TRBV2 and TRBJ1-3 gives the full variable domain: EPEVTQTPSHQVTQMGQEVILRCVPISNHLYFYWYRQILGQKVEFLVSFYNNEISEKSEIFDDQFSVERPDGSNFTLKIRSTKLEDSAMYFCASSADLAPGNTIYFGEGSWLTVV.